A single sample gave rise to the 29 T cell receptor beta chains below, sequenced in a study of blood T cell repertoires in COVID-19. Libraries were prepared by immunoSEQ multiplex PCR; TCRdb keeps only in-frame clonotypes and omits some of them. The repertoire holds approximately 190,000 clones, 90% seen once, with nearly 0.55% in the top ten. Sequenced input: peripheral blood. These receptors all come from a man aged 45-65 years with acute or convalescent COVID-19.

This sequence joins TRBV6-5 and TRBJ1-3; D may be TRBD1 (6 bases). Trimming removed 4 bases from V and 4 bases from J, with 11 bases in between. CDR3 length: 14 residues. Germline V gives CDR1 MNHEY, CDR2 SVGAGI. Here the CDR3 reads CASSSGVGGNTIYF. DNA for the CDR3: TGTGCCAGCAGTTCAGGGGTAGGAGGAAACACCATATATTTT.

V is TRBV7-3 and J is TRBJ2-7, with D possibly TRBD2 on 5 matching bases. The CDR3 sequence is 14 residues long. Germline CDR1 and CDR2: SGHTA and FQGTGA. The V and J ends lost 1 base and 1 base respectively, with 8 bases between them. The CDR3 here is CASSLNRGSYEQYF. The DNA for the CDR3 is TGTGCCAGCAGCTTAAATCGGGGATCCTACGAGCAGTACTTC. The complete variable domain, with remaining parts taken from reference TRBV7-3 and TRBJ2-7, reads GAGVSQTPSNKVTEKGKYVELRCDPISGHTALYWYRQSLGQGPEFLIYFQGTGAADDSGLPNDRFFAVRPEGSVSTLKIQRTERGDSAVYLCASSLNRGSYEQYFGPGTRLTVT.

The rearrangement links TRBV27 to TRBJ2-7, with 9 bases lining up with TRBD2. J lost 0 bases, V lost 5 bases, and 5 bases had no gene match. The CDR3 has 15 amino acids. From germline, CDR1 is MNHEY and CDR2 SMNVEV (reference sequence). CDR3 amino acids: CASSLTSGSSYEQYF. The CDR3 bases are TGTGCCAGCAGTCTGACTAGCGGTTCCTCCTACGAGCAGTACTTC.

Written as DNA, the CDR3 is TGTGCCAGTAGTTCCAGAAACCCGAACACCGGGGAGCTGTTTTTT. The encoded protein is CASSSRNPNTGELFF. The chain joins TRBV19 to TRBJ2-2; no reliable D call. CDR1 is LNHDA and CDR2 is SQIVND in the germline V gene (reference sequence). CDR3 length: 15 residues. V was cut by 5 bases and J by 0 bases, with 10 bases left in between.

The chain employs TRBV29-1 and TRBJ2-2; D unclear. Trimming removed 6 bases from V and 0 bases from J, with 8 bases in between. From germline, CDR1 is SQVTM and CDR2 ANQGSEA. This CDR3 contains 13 residues. As DNA, the CDR3 is TGCAGCGTACCCCACACGAACACCGGGGAGCTGTTTTTT. Translated: CSVPHTNTGELFF.

The chain recombines TRBV28 with TRBJ1-1, with D possibly TRBD1 on 6 matching bases. From germline, CDR1 is MDHEN and CDR2 SYDVKM. CDR3 length equals 15 residues. V lost 2 bases to trimming and J lost 5 bases, with 15 bases between them. The CDR3 nucleotides are TGTGCCAGCAGTTTAACGTGGCAGGGGAAAACTGAAGCTTTCTTT. This translates into CASSLTWQGKTEAFF. Full variable domain (missing parts from reference TRBV28 and TRBJ1-1): DVKVTQSSRYLVKRTGEKVFLECVQDMDHENMFWYRQDPGLGLRLIYFSYDVKMKEKGDIPEGYSVSREKKERFSLILESASTNQTSMYLCASSLTWQGKTEAFFGQGTRLTVV.

This clone was counted a single time. This chain uses TRBV27 with TRBJ2-3; 9 nucleotides match TRBD2. Trimming took 6 bases from V and 6 from J; bases not matched to a gene: 10. Germline V gene data show CDR1 as MNHEY and CDR2 as SMNVEV (reference sequence). This CDR3 contains 15 residues. In DNA form, the CDR3 reads TGTGCCAGCAGCCAGGGTAGCGGGAGTTCCGATACGCAGTATTTT. Its protein product is CASSQGSGSSDTQYF.

This chain connects TRBV18 to TRBJ2-1; the D gene is possibly TRBD2 (5 bases). From germline, CDR1 is KGHSH and CDR2 LQKENI. This CDR3 comprises 14 residues. Trimming left V 4 bases short and J 9 bases short, with 16 bases between. The DNA of the CDR3 is TGTGCCAGCTCACAAGACTACTCGACGGGTGAGCAGTTCTTC. Encoded protein: CASSQDYSTGEQFF.

This sequence joins TRBV6-4 and TRBJ2-1; no reliable D call. CDR1 is MRHNA and CDR2 is SNTAGT in the germline V gene. V gave up 9 bases and J gave up 0 bases, with 12 bases separating them. The CDR3 is made up of 14 amino acids. The CDR3 sequence: CARYSSSSYNEQFF. The CDR3 bases are TGTGCCAGATATAGCAGTAGCTCCTACAATGAGCAGTTCTTC.

CDR3 in DNA: TGTGCCAGCAGCGTCAAGACAGGGAACTATGGCTACACCTTC. This codes for CASSVKTGNYGYTF. V is TRBV7-9 and J is TRBJ1-2, with 7 bases fitting TRBD1. The length of the CDR3 is 14 residues. V shed 5 bases and J 2 bases; nucleotides not matched to a gene: 5. From germline, CDR1 is SEHNR and CDR2 FQNEAQ (reference sequence). Drawing the rest from reference TRBV7-9 and TRBJ1-2, the complete variable domain is DTGVSQNPRHKITKRGQNVTFRCDPISEHNRLYWYRQTLGQGPEFLTYFQNEAQLEKSRLLSDRFSAERPKGSFSTLEIQRTEQGDSAMYLCASSVKTGNYGYTFGSGTRLTVV.

The gene calls are TRBV19 and TRBJ2-3; 8 nucleotides agree with TRBD1. CDR1 is LNHDA and CDR2 is SQIVND in the germline V gene (reference sequence). The ends lost 3 bases at V and 5 bases at J; junction bases unmatched: 7. The CDR3 runs to 15 residues. The chain's CDR3 is CASSIRQGPGDTQYF. In DNA, the CDR3 is TGTGCCAGTAGTATCCGACAGGGGCCCGGAGATACGCAGTATTTT.

The chain couples TRBV24-1 to TRBJ2-1; 10 bases are shared with TRBD2. The CDR3 contains 17 residues. Unmatched junction bases numbered 8, after V lost 4 bases and J lost 3 bases. Germline V gene data show CDR1 as KGHDR and CDR2 as SFDVKD. CDR3 sequence (DNA): TGTGCCACCAGTGACCGACGGACTAGCGGAGTCTACAATGAGCAGTTCTTC. It is translated as CATSDRRTSGVYNEQFF.

For this clone: Other DNA sequences in this specimen translate into the identical CDR3. The chain couples TRBV19 to TRBJ2-7; 8 positions match TRBD2. Germline V gene sequence: CDR1 LNHDA, CDR2 SQIVND (reference sequence). The junction had 5 bases not matched to a gene; V was cut back by 3 bases and J by 4 bases. CDR3 length: 14 residues. CDR3 in DNA: TGTGCCAGTAGTATCACCAGCGGGAGTTACGAGCAGTACTTC. Protein product: CASSITSGSYEQYF.

This clone appeared a single time. The chain employs TRBV5-1 and TRBJ2-1; TRBD2 matches at 7 bases. Trimming cost V 3 bases and J 10 bases; bases outside gene matches: 13. The CDR3 loop spans 15 amino acids. Germline assignment: CDR1 SGHRS and CDR2 YFSETQ. The CDR3 sequence is CASSWEGLGGREQFF. The CDR3 DNA follows: TGCGCCAGCAGCTGGGAGGGACTGGGAGGTCGGGAGCAGTTCTTC. Variable domain in full (rest from reference TRBV5-1 and TRBJ2-1): KAGVTQTPRYLIKTRGQQVTLSCSPISGHRSVSWYQQTPGQGLQFLFEYFSETQRNKGNFPGRFSGRQFSNSRSEMNVSTLELGDSALYLCASSWEGLGGREQFFGPGTRLTVL.

This chain connects TRBV28 to TRBJ2-1; a possible D gene is TRBD2 (6 bases). The CDR3 loop spans 15 amino acids. Germline V lookup: CDR1 MDHEN, CDR2 SYDVKM. V lost 10 bases and J lost 0, with 16 bases in between. Here the CDR3 reads CATTDRDSSYNEQFF. The CDR3, as DNA: TGTGCCACCACAGACCGGGACTCCTCCTACAATGAGCAGTTCTTC.

This sequence joins TRBV19 and TRBJ1-1; tentatively, D is TRBD1 (5 bases). This CDR3 is built from 16 residues. Germline lookup yields CDR1 LNHDA and CDR2 SQIVND (reference sequence). The germline V and J ends were trimmed by 6 bases and 1 base, with 18 bases remaining between them. The CDR3 coding sequence is TGTGCCAGTAGATCTACACGGGGGAGCCAGAACACTGAAGCTTTCTTT. This codes for CASRSTRGSQNTEAFF.

The rearrangement links TRBV5-1 to TRBJ1-2; 7 bases fit TRBD1. Germline values: CDR1 SGHRS, CDR2 YFSETQ. The length of the CDR3 is 15 residues. With V trimmed by 0 bases and J by 3 bases, 5 bases remained unmatched. The CDR3 DNA sequence: TGCGCCAGCAGCTTGGACGGACAGGCCCACTATGGCTACACCTTC. Its translation is CASSLDGQAHYGYTF.

V gene TRBV5-1 combines with J gene TRBJ1-2; D remains ambiguous. This CDR3 contains 13 residues. Between the trimmed V and J ends, which lost 0 bases and 6 bases, there was a span of 9 bases. Germline V gives CDR1 SGHRS, CDR2 YFSETQ. Here the CDR3 reads CASSLGWADGYTF. CDR3 DNA sequence: TGCGCCAGCAGCTTGGGTTGGGCAGATGGCTACACCTTC.

The rearrangement uses TRBV6-5 and TRBJ2-5, with 12 nucleotides matching TRBD2. The V segment lost 6 bases and the J segment 2 bases; nucleotides outside the gene matches: 4. The germline V gene has CDR1 MNHEY and CDR2 SVGAGI. The CDR3 runs to 15 residues. CDR3 in amino acids: CASSTSGRSQETQYF. CDR3 DNA: TGTGCCAGCAGCACTAGCGGGAGGTCACAAGAGACCCAGTACTTC.

This chain uses TRBV28 with TRBJ1-1; D gene uncertain. The CDR3 length is 14 residues. V was trimmed by 2 bases and J by 5 bases, leaving 12 bases between them. Germline loops: CDR1 MDHEN, CDR2 SYDVKM. The CDR3 nucleotides read TGTGCCAGCAGTTTAGGGAGGCCGAGAACTGAAGCTTTCTTT. Protein product: CASSLGRPRTEAFF. Filled out from reference TRBV28 and TRBJ1-1, the complete variable domain reads DVKVTQSSRYLVKRTGEKVFLECVQDMDHENMFWYRQDPGLGLRLIYFSYDVKMKEKGDIPEGYSVSREKKERFSLILESASTNQTSMYLCASSLGRPRTEAFFGQGTRLTVV.

The chain joins TRBV4-3 to TRBJ2-1; a possible D gene is TRBD1 (6 bases). CDR1 and CDR2 from the germline V gene are LGHNA and YSLEER. This CDR3 region has 19 residues. Trimming took off 1 base at V and 4 bases at J, with 23 bases between the two ends. CDR3 amino acids: CASSQGFTFRDKKYNEQFF. CDR3 coding DNA: TGCGCCAGCAGCCAAGGGTTTACTTTCCGGGACAAGAAATACAATGAGCAGTTCTTC.

The gene calls are TRBV24-1 and TRBJ1-2; TRBD1 matches 8 bases. The CDR3 runs 16 residues. The germline V gene encodes CDR1 KGHDR and CDR2 SFDVKD. The junction had 6 bases not matched to a gene; V was cut back by 4 bases and J by 0 bases. The CDR3 DNA follows: TGTGCCACCAGTGACCGACGGACAGGGACTAACTATGGCTACACCTTC. Protein product: CATSDRRTGTNYGYTF.

The V and J genes are TRBV30 and TRBJ2-5; D is possibly TRBD2 (5 bases). CDR1 is GTSNPN, CDR2 SVGIG, per germline (reference sequence). The CDR3 sequence is 17 residues long. Trimming stripped 0 bases from V and 5 bases from J, with 22 bases between. CDR3: CAWSVLPAAREGETQYF. The CDR3 DNA follows: TGTGCCTGGAGTGTACTACCCGCGGCCCGGGAAGGGGAGACCCAGTACTTC.

The V and J genes are TRBV5-1 and TRBJ1-1; D is perhaps TRBD1 (5 bases). V was pared by 1 base and J by 6 bases, with 10 bases between. The CDR3 totals 13 residues. CDR1 is SGHRS, CDR2 YFSETQ, per germline. The CDR3 DNA follows: TGCGCCAGCAGCTTGCATCAGGGCTCTGAAGCTTTCTTT. This translates into CASSLHQGSEAFF.

The CDR3 DNA reads as TGTGCCAGCAGCTTAGGGTCGGGACAGGGACGAGAGACCCAGTACTTC. Residues: CASSLGSGQGRETQYF. V is TRBV7-6 and J is TRBJ2-5; 9 bases align to TRBD1. This CDR3 spans 16 amino acids. Germline CDR1 is SGHVS and CDR2 is FNYEAQ. The ends lost 1 base at V and 4 bases at J; junction bases unmatched: 7.

The rearrangement uses TRBV6-2 or TRBV6-3 and TRBJ1-1, with D unresolved. V gave up 5 bases and J gave up 4 bases, with 20 bases separating them. The CDR3 has 16 residues. The germline V gene has CDR1 MNHEY and CDR2 SVGEGT. CDR3 loop: CASSLGLRELGTEAFF. In DNA, the CDR3 is TGTGCCAGCAGTCTAGGCCTCCGGGAGTTGGGCACTGAAGCTTTCTTT.

As DNA, the CDR3 is TGTGCCAGCAGCAGGACTAGCGGGAGCGGTGAGGGGCAGTTCTTC. Its protein is CASSRTSGSGEGQFF. The chain joins TRBV5-4 to TRBJ2-1; TRBD2 matches 13 bases. Germline CDR1 reads SGHNT; CDR2 reads YYREEE (reference sequence). This CDR3 spans 15 amino acids. The V segment lost 4 bases and the J segment 12 bases; nucleotides outside the gene matches: 10.

This clone was counted once. V usage is TRBV27 and J usage is TRBJ2-1, with 8 bases fitting TRBD1. J was trimmed by 2 bases and V by 7 bases; bases with no gene match: 10. Germline V gene data show CDR1 as MNHEY and CDR2 as SMNVEV (reference sequence). The CDR3 is 16 amino acids. The CDR3 nucleotides read TGTGCCAGCACTCGTACCGGGACAGGAACCTACAATGAGCAGTTCTTC. This translates into CASTRTGTGTYNEQFF.

This clone was picked up a small number of times. The gene calls are TRBV20-1 and TRBJ2-1; 7 bases agree with TRBD2. With V trimmed by 3 bases and J by 5 bases, 7 bases remained unmatched. Germline loops: CDR1 DFQATT, CDR2 SNEGSKA (reference sequence). The CDR3 consists of 14 residues. The CDR3 region has the DNA TGCAGTGCTAGTGCGTACGGGACTAACAATGAGCAGTTCTTC. Amino acid sequence: CSASAYGTNNEQFF.